This TCR beta chain is drawn from a study of Ad26.COV2.S vaccination and SARS-CoV-2 variants. Regarding this clone: What it recognizes is unknown.

This CDR3 region has 12 residues. With 0 bases clipped from V and 6 bases from J, the junction kept 1 base outside the gene matches. Germline CDR1 reads SQVTM; CDR2 reads ANQGSEA. Overall study results and limits: It was reported that spike-specific CD8+ and CD4+ T cell responses were substantially broad after vaccination. Overall T cell responses may have been underestimated by the analyses of TCR breadth and depth. Recipients given vaccine exceeded placebo recipients in spike-specific TCR breadth. Non-spike TCR breadth was similar in vaccine and placebo recipients.

Assay used: immunoSEQ multiplex PCR; TCRdb lists only in-frame clones, some missing. Among about 350,000 clones, roughly 94% were seen once, and the ten largest hold about 3.9%. This clonotype was sampled from a human donor who had recovered from COVID-19. The input for sequencing was peripheral blood, taken after recovery from COVID-19. V and J are TRBV29-1 and TRBJ1-1, with TRBD1 matching over 7 bases. The CDR3 nucleotides are TGCAGCGTTGAAGAGGGACAGTCTGAAGCTTTCTTT. Translation gives CSVEEGQSEAFF.